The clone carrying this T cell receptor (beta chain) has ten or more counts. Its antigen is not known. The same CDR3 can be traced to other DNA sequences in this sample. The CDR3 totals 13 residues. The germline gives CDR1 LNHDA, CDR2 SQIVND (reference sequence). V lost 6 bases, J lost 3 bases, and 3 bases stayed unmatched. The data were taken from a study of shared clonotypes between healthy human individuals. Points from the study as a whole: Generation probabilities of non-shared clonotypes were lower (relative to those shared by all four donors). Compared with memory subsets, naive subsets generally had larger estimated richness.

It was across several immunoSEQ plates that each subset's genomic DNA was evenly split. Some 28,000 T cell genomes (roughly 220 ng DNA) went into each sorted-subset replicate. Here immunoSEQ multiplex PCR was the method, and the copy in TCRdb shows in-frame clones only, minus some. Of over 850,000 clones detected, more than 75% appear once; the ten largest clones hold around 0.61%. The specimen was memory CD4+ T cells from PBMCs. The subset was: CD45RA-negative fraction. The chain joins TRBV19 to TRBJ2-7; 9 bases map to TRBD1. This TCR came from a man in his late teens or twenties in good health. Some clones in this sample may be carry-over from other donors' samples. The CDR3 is CASSRDRDYEQYF. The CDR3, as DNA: TGTGCCAGTAGCCGGGACAGGGACTACGAGCAGTACTTC. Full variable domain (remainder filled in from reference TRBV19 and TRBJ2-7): DGGITQSPKYLFRKEGQNVTLSCEQNLNHDAMYWYRQDPGQGLRLIYYSQIVNDFQKGDIAEGYSVSREKKESFPLTVTSAQKNPTAFYLCASSRDRDYEQYFGPGTRLTVT.